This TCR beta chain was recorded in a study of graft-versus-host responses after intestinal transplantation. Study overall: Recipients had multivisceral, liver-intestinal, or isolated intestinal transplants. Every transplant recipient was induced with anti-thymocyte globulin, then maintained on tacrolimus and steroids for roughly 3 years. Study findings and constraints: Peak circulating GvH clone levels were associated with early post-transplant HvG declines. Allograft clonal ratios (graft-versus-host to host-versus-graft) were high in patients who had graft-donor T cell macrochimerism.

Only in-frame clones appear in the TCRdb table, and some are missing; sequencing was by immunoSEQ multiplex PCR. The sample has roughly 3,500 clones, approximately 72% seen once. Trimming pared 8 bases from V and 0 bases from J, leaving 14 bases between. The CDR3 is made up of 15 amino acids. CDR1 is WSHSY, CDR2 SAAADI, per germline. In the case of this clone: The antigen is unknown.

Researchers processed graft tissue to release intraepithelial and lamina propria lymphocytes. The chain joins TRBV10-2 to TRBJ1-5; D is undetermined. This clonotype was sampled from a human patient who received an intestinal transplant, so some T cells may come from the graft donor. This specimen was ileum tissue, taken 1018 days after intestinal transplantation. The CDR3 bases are TGCGCCAGCTCTCTCTCAGTGGATAGCAATCAGCCCCAGCATTTT. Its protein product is CASSLSVDSNQPQHF.